The following is a T cell receptor (beta chain) sequence with its context. Under the authors' procedure: Nucleated cell number was recorded as an estimate derived from reference gene primer amplification. This table comes from immunoSEQ multiplex PCR, and its TCRdb copy is limited to in-frame clones, with some not included. V, J and clone size are taken as reported in that table, and D and trimming were inferred from the DNA itself. The sample shows around 84,000 clones, 85% to 90% of them seen only once. The entry originates in a study of blood T cell repertoires in COVID-19. Study at large: The study drew acute and convalescent COVID-19 samples from the United States, Italy and Spain. T cells, B-cell-depleted T cells, or PBMCs provided the cDNA or gDNA that served as material.

The CDR3 runs to 15 residues. V trimming: 4 bases; J trimming: 15 bases; junction bases outside the gene matches: 12. Germline loops: CDR1 SGHRS, CDR2 YFSETQ. Sequences were obtained from peripheral blood. The clonotype originates from a man aged 80 or over with active or convalescent COVID-19. This sequence joins TRBV5-1 and TRBJ2-1; the match to TRBD2 covers 14 bases. This CDR3 is CASSPSTSGRALVFF. The CDR3 DNA reads as TGCGCCAGCAGCCCCTCGACTAGCGGGAGGGCCTTGGTGTTCTTC.